One and the same sample provided the 32 T cell receptor beta chains below, sequenced in a study of graft-versus-host responses after intestinal transplantation. Processed graft tissue released its intraepithelial and lamina propria lymphocytes. Using immunoSEQ multiplex PCR, the repertoire was profiled, and TCRdb retains in-frame clones only, with some absent. In the table there are roughly 17,000 clones, 82% of which are singletons. This specimen was ileum tissue, taken 17 days after transplant. The receptors were gathered from a human patient who received an intestinal transplant, so some T cells may come from the graft donor.

This clone was counted once. The V and J genes are TRBV11-1 and TRBJ2-3; tentative D call: TRBD2 (5 bases). The germline V gene encodes CDR1 SGHAT and CDR2 FQDESV (reference sequence). CDR3 length: 16 residues. Trimming left V 4 bases short and J 2 bases short, with 16 bases between. CDR3 loop: CASSWVRDSNTDTQYF. Written as DNA, the CDR3 is TGTGCCAGCAGCTGGGTCCGGGATTCGAACACAGATACGCAGTATTTT.

This rearrangement joins TRBV6-1 to TRBJ2-1; 9 bases map to TRBD2. V shed 1 base and J 8 bases; nucleotides not matched to a gene: 6. The CDR3 sequence is 15 residues long. Germline V gives CDR1 MNHNS, CDR2 SASEGT. The CDR3 protein is CASSEGLAGSYEQFF. The CDR3 DNA reads TGTGCCAGCAGTGAAGGGCTAGCGGGGAGCTATGAGCAGTTCTTC.

With respect to this clone: A junction boundary mismatches the germline segment, possibly from a read error. The V gene is TRBV19, the J gene TRBJ1-5, with D possibly TRBD1 on 5 matching bases. CDR3 length: 14 residues. The germline V gene encodes CDR1 LNHDA and CDR2 SQIVND (reference sequence). The CDR3 DNA reads as TGTGCCAGTAGTTTCGGGGGTTGGCATCAGCTCCAGCATTTT. This translates into CASSFGGWHQLQHF.

This clone has only a few counts. The chain employs TRBV9 and TRBJ2-1; no clear D gene. The CDR3 is 13 amino acids. V dropped 0 bases and J dropped 9 bases, with 10 bases sitting between them. CDR1 and CDR2 (germline): SGDLS, YYNGEE. CDR3 residues: CASSVGSPGEQFF. The CDR3 DNA follows: TGTGCCAGCAGCGTAGGAAGCCCGGGTGAGCAGTTCTTC.

This rearrangement joins TRBV4-3 to TRBJ2-3, with D perhaps TRBD2 (6 bases). The CDR3 sequence is 17 residues long. The germline V gene has CDR1 LGHNA and CDR2 YSLEER. V gave up 2 bases and J gave up 4 bases, with 19 bases separating them. The CDR3 DNA is TGCGCCAGCAGCCAAACCCCCGGGCCCCCGGGGGCAGATACGCAGTATTTT. Translating gives CASSQTPGPPGADTQYF.

This sequence joins TRBV11-2 and TRBJ2-3; 9 bases fit TRBD2. Germline CDR1 SGHAT, CDR2 FQNNGV. The CDR3 extends over 13 amino acids. Trimming removed 4 bases from V and 4 bases from J; junction bases left unmatched: 0. CDR3 region: CASSSSGADTQYF. In nucleotides, the CDR3 is TGTGCCAGCAGCTCTAGCGGGGCAGATACGCAGTATTTT.

The chain couples TRBV7-9 to TRBJ1-4; D may be TRBD1 (5 bases). This CDR3 comprises 14 residues. V lost 5 bases and J 8 bases, leaving 15 bases between the germline ends. CDR1 is SEHNR and CDR2 is FQNEAQ in the germline V gene (reference sequence). Written as DNA, the CDR3 is TGTGCCAGCAGCCCAGCCGTCTGGGGCGAAAAACTGTTTTTT. Translated: CASSPAVWGEKLFF.

This chain uses TRBV27 with TRBJ2-4; the match to TRBD1 covers 11 bases. The CDR3 is made up of 15 amino acids. Germline V gene lookup returns CDR1 MNHEY and CDR2 SMNVEV (reference sequence). V lost 6 bases to trimming and J lost 7 bases; unmatched junction nucleotides: 8. The CDR3 nucleotides read TGTGCCAGCAGCGCAACCGGGACAGGGGGGAACATTCAGTACTTC. It encodes CASSATGTGGNIQYF.

This clone has a handful of counts. V usage is TRBV4-2 and J usage is TRBJ1-1; tentative D call: TRBD1 (6 bases). CDR1 LGHNA and CDR2 YNFKEQ come from the germline V gene. The CDR3 sequence is 13 residues long. V was cut by 3 bases and J by 9 bases, with 14 bases left in between. Here the CDR3 reads CASSHADRRKAFF. DNA for the CDR3: TGTGCCAGCAGCCACGCGGACAGAAGAAAAGCTTTCTTT.

This clone occurred once. The chain combines TRBV19 with TRBJ2-1; no firm D call. The CDR3 loop spans 15 amino acids. Germline CDR1 LNHDA, CDR2 SQIVND (reference sequence). V gave up 1 base and J gave up 3 bases, with 10 bases separating them. For the CDR3, the DNA is TGTGCCAGTAGTATAGCGTCCCGAGGCTACAATGAGCAGTTCTTC. This encodes CASSIASRGYNEQFF. Combining the CDR3 with reference TRBV19 and TRBJ2-1 gives the whole variable domain DGGITQSPKYLFRKEGQNVTLSCEQNLNHDAMYWYRQDPGQGLRLIYYSQIVNDFQKGDIAEGYSVSREKKESFPLTVTSAQKNPTAFYLCASSIASRGYNEQFFGPGTRLTVL.

In its sample, this clone was seen a few times. The chain combines TRBV2 with TRBJ2-5, with a possible D match to TRBD2 (6 bases). The germline V gene has CDR1 SNHLY and CDR2 FYNNEI. Deletions cut 7 bases from V and 4 bases from J, with 13 bases between. The CDR3 is made up of 13 amino acids. DNA of the CDR3: TGTGCCAGCAAACGGGAGCGGGTAGAGACCCAGTACTTC. Protein sequence: CASKRERVETQYF.

The chain has TRBV27 and TRBJ2-5; D is possibly TRBD2 (6 bases). The last part of the DNA fits TRBJ2-7 better; the J call may be wrong. Looked up from germline, CDR1 is MNHEY and CDR2 is SMNVEV (reference sequence). This CDR3 spans 17 amino acids. CDR3 sequence: CASSLSWPGGETYEQYF. The CDR3 DNA sequence: TGTGCCAGCAGTTTATCGTGGCCGGGCGGGGAAACCTACGAGCAGTACTTC.

This sequence joins TRBV18 and TRBJ2-4; D is possibly TRBD1 or TRBD2 (5 bases each). V was pared by 6 bases and J by 6 bases, with 24 bases between. The V gene's germline CDR1 is KGHSH and CDR2 LQKENI. This CDR3 region has 17 residues. The CDR3 nucleotides are TGTGCCAGCTCGCGAGAGCTGGGGCCTAGGGACGGAAACATTCAGTACTTC. This sequence encodes CASSRELGPRDGNIQYF.

CDR3 protein: CASSDRGLAGEVETQYF. The DNA of the CDR3 is TGTGCCAGCAGTGATCGGGGTCTAGCGGGAGAGGTGGAGACCCAGTACTTC. The chain couples TRBV6-1 to TRBJ2-5, with 10 nucleotides matching TRBD2. The CDR3 runs 17 residues. Germline CDR1 is MNHNS and CDR2 is SASEGT. J gave up 5 bases and V 3 bases, and 12 bases lay outside the gene matches.

Turning to this clone: One end of the junction does not line up with germline, which may come from a read error. This chain joins TRBV2 and TRBJ2-5; 10 bases are a match to TRBD2. The CDR3 spans 16 residues. CDR1 SNHLY and CDR2 FYNNEI come from the germline V gene. The CDR3 loop is CAGSEASGSVGETQYF. Written as DNA, the CDR3 is TGTGCCGGCAGTGAGGCTAGCGGGAGTGTGGGAGAGACCCAGTACTTC.

This chain uses TRBV27 with TRBJ2-7, with TRBD2 matching over 10 bases. The CDR3 sequence is 16 residues long. Per the germline V gene, CDR1 is MNHEY and CDR2 is SMNVEV (reference sequence). Trimming removed 2 bases from V and 7 bases from J; junction bases left unmatched: 11. The CDR3 nucleotides are TGTGCCAGCAGTTTAGTTCCCCTAGCGGGAGTCAGGGAGCAGTACTTC. Its protein is CASSLVPLAGVREQYF.

This clone showed up just once. The rearrangement uses TRBV6-6 and TRBJ1-5; no clear D. The V end was cut by 6 bases, the J end by 6 bases, with 18 bases between. Germline V gene data show CDR1 as MNHNY and CDR2 as SVGAGI (reference sequence). This CDR3 has 15 amino acids. The CDR3 here is CASSRDGVITQPQHF. In DNA, the CDR3 is TGTGCCAGCAGCCGTGATGGAGTAATCACTCAGCCCCAGCATTTT.

This sequence joins TRBV27 and TRBJ1-1; D gene ambiguous. The CDR3 extends over 14 amino acids. From germline, CDR1 is MNHEY and CDR2 SMNVEV (reference sequence). Trimming stripped 5 bases from V and 5 bases from J, with 15 bases between. CDR3 loop: CASSTGVLGTEAFF. CDR3 coding DNA: TGTGCCAGCAGTACCGGGGTTTTAGGGACTGAAGCTTTCTTT.

The chain carries TRBV6-1 and TRBJ1-6; D remains ambiguous. Germline V lookup: CDR1 MNHNS, CDR2 SASEGT. Trimming pared 1 base from V and 7 bases from J, leaving 11 bases between. The length of the CDR3 is 15 residues. CDR3 nucleotides: TGTGCCAGCAGTGAAGGTCACATTTCGAATTCACCCCTCCACTTT. This gives the protein CASSEGHISNSPLHF.

The chain combines TRBV9 with TRBJ2-1, with no clear D. Trimming left V 0 bases short and J 6 bases short, with 10 bases between. CDR1 and CDR2 (germline): SGDLS, YYNGEE. The CDR3 contains 14 residues. DNA of the CDR3: TGTGCCAGCAGCGTAGGCGGTAGCTTCAATGAGCAGTTCTTC. Its protein product is CASSVGGSFNEQFF.

Only a few counts were recorded for this clone. The rearrangement links TRBV5-5 to TRBJ1-1, with 9 bases that match TRBD1. Germline trimming cut 4 bases from V and 4 bases from J; bases unmatched to any gene: 5. This CDR3 has 14 amino acids. Germline V gives CDR1 SGHKS, CDR2 YYEKEE (reference sequence). The CDR3 region has the DNA TGTGCCAGCAGCGTTACAGGGGGCGTCACTGAAGCTTTCTTT. Residues: CASSVTGGVTEAFF.

The chain recombines TRBV5-1 with TRBJ2-1; TRBD2 agrees at 11 bases. Losses at the gene ends were 0 bases for V and 3 bases for J; bases not matched to a gene: 2. Germline V gene data show CDR1 as SGHRS and CDR2 as YFSETQ. The CDR3 sequence is 16 residues long. DNA for the CDR3: TGCGCCAGCAGCTTGGAGGGACTAGCGGTCTACAATGAGCAGTTCTTC. Translated: CASSLEGLAVYNEQFF.

A single count supports this clone. The rearrangement links TRBV7-6 to TRBJ2-3; 7 bases are shared with TRBD2. The CDR3 totals 16 residues. Per germline, CDR1 SGHVS and CDR2 FNYEAQ. The V gene end was trimmed by 1 base and the J gene end by 0 bases; junction bases not matched to a gene: 4. CDR3 in amino acids: CASSLEASGSTDTQYF. The CDR3 DNA reads TGTGCCAGCAGCTTAGAGGCTAGCGGAAGCACAGATACGCAGTATTTT. Looking up the rest from reference TRBV7-6 and TRBJ2-3 gives the full variable domain: GAGVSQSPRYKVTKRGQDVALRCDPISGHVSLYWYRQALGQGPEFLTYFNYEAQQDKSGLPNDRFSAERPEGSISTLTIQRTEQRDSAMYRCASSLEASGSTDTQYFGPGTRLTVL.

V gene TRBV7-2 combines with J gene TRBJ2-7; perhaps TRBD2 as D (5 bases). The V end lost 8 bases, the J end lost 7 bases, and 21 bases lay between the germline ends. CDR3 size: 14 residues. Germline V gene lookup returns CDR1 SGHTA and CDR2 FQGNSA. The CDR3 coding sequence is TGTGCCAGCGGGCGGGCTAGTAATTTGGGAGAGCAGTACTTC. Translating it yields CASGRASNLGEQYF. The full variable domain, its missing parts supplied by reference TRBV7-2 and TRBJ2-7, is GAGVSQSPSNKVTEKGKDVELRCDPISGHTALYWYRQSLGQGLEFLIYFQGNSAPDKSGLPSDRFSAERTGGSVSTLTIQRTQQEDSAVYLCASGRASNLGEQYFGPGTRLTVT.

V and J are TRBV9 and TRBJ1-4, with 7 bases matching TRBD1. Germline V gene sequence: CDR1 SGDLS, CDR2 YYNGEE. V lost 3 bases, J lost 8 bases, and 7 bases stayed unmatched. The CDR3 covers 14 residues. CDR3 in DNA: TGTGCCAGCAGCGCCGGGACAGTAGGGGAAAAACTGTTTTTT. Amino acids: CASSAGTVGEKLFF.

CDR3 DNA sequence: TGCGCCAGCAGCAAAGGCAGTTCTGTCCTTCAGCCCCAGCATTTT. This sequence encodes CASSKGSSVLQPQHF. This sequence joins TRBV4-1 and TRBJ1-5; no definite D call. V lost 5 bases to trimming and J lost 6 bases, with 17 bases between them. The CDR3 has 15 residues. CDR1 and CDR2 from the germline V gene are MGHRA and YSYEKL.

The chain is built from TRBV19 and TRBJ1-5; a possible D gene is TRBD1 (5 bases). This CDR3 is built from 13 residues. In germline, CDR1 is LNHDA, CDR2 SQIVND (reference sequence). The germline V and J ends were trimmed by 5 bases and 5 bases, with 10 bases remaining between them. The CDR3 loop reads CASSSRDYQPQHF. DNA for the CDR3: TGTGCCAGTAGTTCCAGGGATTATCAGCCCCAGCATTTT.

The J gene is TRBJ1-2, the V gene TRBV5-4; D perhaps matches TRBD1 (6 bases). There are 13 residues in the CDR3. Germline loops: CDR1 SGHNT, CDR2 YYREEE (reference sequence). Trimming took 2 bases from V and 4 from J, leaving 9 bases between them. The CDR3 loop is CASSLRGIYGYTF. CDR3 in DNA: TGTGCCAGCAGCTTAAGGGGGATCTATGGCTACACCTTC. The whole variable domain, remainder taken from reference TRBV5-4 and TRBJ1-2, is ETGVTQSPTHLIKTRGQQVTLRCSSQSGHNTVSWYQQALGQGPQFIFQYYREEENGRGNFPPRFSGLQFPNYSSELNVNALELDDSALYLCASSLRGIYGYTFGSGTRLTVV.

This chain joins TRBV4-3 and TRBJ2-2; D gene uncertain. Germline V gives CDR1 LGHNA, CDR2 YSLEER. The CDR3 contains 13 residues. V lost 6 bases and J 6 bases, leaving 11 bases between the germline ends. The DNA for the CDR3 is TGCGCCAGCAGACCGGGTGGGGCCGGGGAGCTGTTTTTT. Translation gives CASRPGGAGELFF.

There are a few counts of this clone. The chain is built from TRBV7-8 and TRBJ2-3; 11 bases are shared with TRBD2. The CDR3 is 18 amino acids. The germline gives CDR1 SGHVS, CDR2 FQNEAQ. Trimming took 1 base from V and 0 from J; bases not matched to a gene: 6. CDR3 protein: CASSLGGLAVPSTDTQYF. DNA of the CDR3: TGTGCCAGCAGCTTAGGGGGACTAGCGGTCCCTAGCACAGATACGCAGTATTTT. The full variable domain, with the rest looked up from reference TRBV7-8 and TRBJ2-3, is GAGVSQSPRYKVAKRGQDVALRCDPISGHVSLFWYQQALGQGPEFLTYFQNEAQLDKSGLPSDRFFAERPEGSVSTLKIQRTQQEDSAVYLCASSLGGLAVPSTDTQYFGPGTRLTVL.

The chain recombines TRBV6-4 with TRBJ2-3, with no clear D. The ends were cut back, 6 bases at V and 9 bases at J, with 10 bases in the middle. Germline CDR1 MRHNA, CDR2 SNTAGT. The CDR3 loop spans 11 amino acids. Here the CDR3 DNA reads TGTGCCAGCAGCCCCCACAAAACGCAGTATTTT. Residues: CASSPHKTQYF.

V is TRBV12-5 and J is TRBJ2-1, with 12 positions matching TRBD1. Trimming at V came to 10 bases and at J to 0 bases, leaving 13 bases not matched to a gene. Germline CDR1 and CDR2: LGHNT and FRNRAP. The CDR3 has 18 amino acids. The DNA of the CDR3 is TGTGCTACTCCCCCGGGACAGGGGGCTCCTGGCTCCTACAATGAGCAGTTCTTC. It is translated as CATPPGQGAPGSYNEQFF. Full variable domain (remainder filled in from reference TRBV12-5 and TRBJ2-1): DARVTQTPRHKVTEMGQEVTMRCQPILGHNTVFWYRQTMMQGLELLAYFRNRAPLDDSGMPKDRFSAEMPDATLATLKIQPSEPRDSAVYFCATPPGQGAPGSYNEQFFGPGTRLTVL.